The sequence of this T cell receptor beta chain was determined in a study of regulatory T cells in long-lasting Graves disease. Sequencing libraries for TCR beta were prepared with iRepertoire HTBI primers and Arm-PCR of CDR3 regions. TCRdb redid the calling of the multiplex PCR reads with MiXCR, one entry per CDR3 protein. The sample records around 320,000 distinct CDR3 sequences, roughly 17% being singletons. Many counts were recorded for this clonotype. V lost 6 bases and J lost 5, with 10 bases in between. This CDR3 is 12 amino acids long. Per germline, CDR1 SNHLY and CDR2 FYNNEI. The time point: newly diagnosed GD, antithyroid drugs for less than 3 months. Isolated PBMC RNA provided the starting material for the TCR library. These data were also filed under a second study, of T cells in Graves' hyperthyroidism and ophthalmopathy. That study reports: Participants, patients aged 18 to 65, had newly diagnosed hyperthyroidism with a duration under 2 months.

The receptor's source is a man between 40 and 49 years old with Graves disease. The V and J genes are TRBV2 and TRBJ2-5, with D hard to call. The sample here was peripheral blood mononuclear cells (PBMCs), taken at new diagnosis, from a patient treated with antithyroid drugs. CDR3 sequence reads: CASRSDSETQYF. CDR3 DNA sequence: TGTGCCAGCAGGAGCGATTCCGAGACCCAGTACTTC.